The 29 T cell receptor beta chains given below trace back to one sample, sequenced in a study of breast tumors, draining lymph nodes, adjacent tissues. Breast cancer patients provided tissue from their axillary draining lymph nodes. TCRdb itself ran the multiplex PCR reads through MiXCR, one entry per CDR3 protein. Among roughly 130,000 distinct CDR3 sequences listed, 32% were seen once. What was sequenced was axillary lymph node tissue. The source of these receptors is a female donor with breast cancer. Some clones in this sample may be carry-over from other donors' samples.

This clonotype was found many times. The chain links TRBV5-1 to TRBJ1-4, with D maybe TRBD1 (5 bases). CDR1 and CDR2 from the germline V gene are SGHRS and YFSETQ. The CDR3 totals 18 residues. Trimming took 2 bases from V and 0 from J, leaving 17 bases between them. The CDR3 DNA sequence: TGCGCCAGCAGCTTCGGCGCTCCTCGGGGGGCAACTAATGAAAAACTGTTTTTT. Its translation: CASSFGAPRGATNEKLFF.

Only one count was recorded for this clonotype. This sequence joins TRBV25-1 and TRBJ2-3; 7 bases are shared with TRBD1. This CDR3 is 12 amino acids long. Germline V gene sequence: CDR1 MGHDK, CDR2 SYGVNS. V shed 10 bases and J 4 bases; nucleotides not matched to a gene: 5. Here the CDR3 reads CAKKGTADTQYF. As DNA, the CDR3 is TGTGCCAAAAAAGGGACAGCAGATACGCAGTATTTT.

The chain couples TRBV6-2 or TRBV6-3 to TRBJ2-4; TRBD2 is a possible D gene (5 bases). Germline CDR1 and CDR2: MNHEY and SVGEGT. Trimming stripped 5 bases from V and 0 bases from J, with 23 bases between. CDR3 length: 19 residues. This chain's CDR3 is CASSHPNFQDWLAKNIQYF. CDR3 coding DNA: TGTGCCAGCAGTCACCCCAATTTCCAGGACTGGTTAGCCAAAAACATTCAGTACTTC.

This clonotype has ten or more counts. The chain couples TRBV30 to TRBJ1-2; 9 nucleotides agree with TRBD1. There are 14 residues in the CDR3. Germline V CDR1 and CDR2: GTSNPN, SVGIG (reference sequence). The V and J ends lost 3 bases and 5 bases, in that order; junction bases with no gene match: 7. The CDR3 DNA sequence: TGTGCCTGGAGGCACAGGGGGCGCCTTTATGGCTACACCTTC. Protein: CAWRHRGRLYGYTF. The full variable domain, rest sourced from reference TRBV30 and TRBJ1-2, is SQTIHQWPATLVQPVGSPLSLECTVEGTSNPNLYWYRQAAGRGLQLLFYSVGIGQISSEVPQNLSASRPQDRQFILSSKKLLLSDSGFYLCAWRHRGRLYGYTFGSGTRLTVV.

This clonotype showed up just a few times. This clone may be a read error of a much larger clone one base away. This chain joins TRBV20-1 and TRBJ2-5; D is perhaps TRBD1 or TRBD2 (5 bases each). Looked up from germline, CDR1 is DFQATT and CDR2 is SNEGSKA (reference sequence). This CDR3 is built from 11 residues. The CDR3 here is CSTRVGETQSF. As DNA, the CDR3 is TGCAGTACTAGGGTGGGGGAGACCCAGTCCTTC.

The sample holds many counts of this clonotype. Written as DNA, the CDR3 is TGTGCCAGCAGAGGGGGCGCGTACGAGCAGTACTTC. Encoded protein: CASRGGAYEQYF. The chain carries TRBV2 and TRBJ2-7; 7 nucleotides line up with TRBD1. Germline CDR1 SNHLY, CDR2 FYNNEI. This CDR3 is 12 amino acids long. The V segment lost 6 bases and the J segment 4 bases; nucleotides outside the gene matches: 3.

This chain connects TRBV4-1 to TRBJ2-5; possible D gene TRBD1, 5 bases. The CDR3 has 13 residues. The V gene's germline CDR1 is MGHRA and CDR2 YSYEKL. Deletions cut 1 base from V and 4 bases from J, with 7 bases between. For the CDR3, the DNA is TGCGCCAGCAGCCAAGTTCAGGGAGAGACCCAGTACTTC. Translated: CASSQVQGETQYF.

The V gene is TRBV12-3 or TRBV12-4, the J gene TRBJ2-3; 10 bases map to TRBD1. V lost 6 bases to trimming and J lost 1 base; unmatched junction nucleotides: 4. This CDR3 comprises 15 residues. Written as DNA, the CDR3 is TGTGCCAGCAGGACCGGGACAGGGGGCACAGATACGCAGTATTTT. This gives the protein CASRTGTGGTDTQYF.

DNA of the CDR3: TGTGCCAGCAGATCAATTCTAGGGGGGCAAGGACAAGAGACCCAGTACTTC. This encodes CASRSILGGQGQETQYF. This chain joins TRBV27 and TRBJ2-5; D may correspond to TRBD1 or TRBD2 (6 bases each). Germline CDR1 is MNHEY and CDR2 is SMNVEV (reference sequence). V lost 6 bases and J 2 bases, leaving 22 bases between the germline ends. This CDR3 spans 17 amino acids.

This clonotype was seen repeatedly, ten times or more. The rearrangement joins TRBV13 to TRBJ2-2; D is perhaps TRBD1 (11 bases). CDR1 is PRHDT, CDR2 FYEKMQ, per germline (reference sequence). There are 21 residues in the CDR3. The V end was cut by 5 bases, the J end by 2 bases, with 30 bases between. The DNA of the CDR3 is TGTGCCAGCAGCATCCGACCGGGACAGGGGGAGCGGGGGGGAAACACCGGGGAGCTGTTTTTT. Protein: CASSIRPGQGERGGNTGELFF.

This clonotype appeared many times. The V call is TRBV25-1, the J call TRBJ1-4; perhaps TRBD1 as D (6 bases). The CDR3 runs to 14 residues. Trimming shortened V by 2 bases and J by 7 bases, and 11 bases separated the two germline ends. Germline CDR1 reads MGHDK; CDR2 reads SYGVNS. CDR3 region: CASSEGGGREKLFF. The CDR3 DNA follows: TGTGCCAGCAGTGAAGGGGGCGGGCGTGAAAAACTGTTTTTT.

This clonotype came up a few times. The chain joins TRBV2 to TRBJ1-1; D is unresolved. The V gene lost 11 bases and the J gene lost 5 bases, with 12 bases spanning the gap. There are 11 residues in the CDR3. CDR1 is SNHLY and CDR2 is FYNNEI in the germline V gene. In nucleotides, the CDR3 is TGTGCCTCTCTGTGGGGTACTGAAGCTTTCTTT. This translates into CASLWGTEAFF.

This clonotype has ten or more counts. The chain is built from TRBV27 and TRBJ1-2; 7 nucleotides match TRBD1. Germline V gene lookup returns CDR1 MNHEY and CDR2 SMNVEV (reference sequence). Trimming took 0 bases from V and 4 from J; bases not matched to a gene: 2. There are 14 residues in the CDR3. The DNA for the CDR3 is TGTGCCAGCAGTTTATCCAGGGACAGCTATGGCTACACCTTC. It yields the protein CASSLSRDSYGYTF.

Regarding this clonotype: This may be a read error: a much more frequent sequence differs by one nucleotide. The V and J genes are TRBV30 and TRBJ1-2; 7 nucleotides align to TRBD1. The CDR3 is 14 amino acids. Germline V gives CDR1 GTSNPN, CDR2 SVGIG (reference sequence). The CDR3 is CAWSANRGNYGHTF. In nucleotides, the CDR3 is TGTGCCTGGAGTGCTAACAGGGGTAACTATGGCCACACCTTC. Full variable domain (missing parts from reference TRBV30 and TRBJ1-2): SQTIHQWPATLVQPVGSPLSLECTVEGTSNPNLYWYRQAAGRGLQLLFYSVGIGQISSEVPQNLSASRPQDRQFILSSKKLLLSDSGFYLCAWSANRGNYGHTFGSGTRLTVV.

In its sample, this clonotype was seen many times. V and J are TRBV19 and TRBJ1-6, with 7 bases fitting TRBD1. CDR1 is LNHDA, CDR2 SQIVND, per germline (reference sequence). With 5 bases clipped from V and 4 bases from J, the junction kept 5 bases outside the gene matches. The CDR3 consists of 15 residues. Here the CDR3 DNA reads TGTGCCAGTAGTGAGGGGGCGGGATATAATTCACCCCTCCACTTT. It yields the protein CASSEGAGYNSPLHF.

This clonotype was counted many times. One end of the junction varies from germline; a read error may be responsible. The CDR3 loop reads CASSQQGDGELFF. Written as DNA, the CDR3 is TGTGCTAGCAGCCAACAGGGGGACGGGGAGCTGTTTTTT. This chain uses TRBV7-7 with TRBJ2-2, with TRBD1 matching 8 bases. The germline V gene encodes CDR1 SSHAT and CDR2 FNYEAQ (reference sequence). The CDR3 covers 13 residues.

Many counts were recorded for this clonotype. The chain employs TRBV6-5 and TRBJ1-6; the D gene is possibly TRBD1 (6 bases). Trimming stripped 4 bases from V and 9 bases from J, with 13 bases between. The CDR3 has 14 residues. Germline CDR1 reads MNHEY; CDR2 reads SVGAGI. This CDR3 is CASSSTGSSSPLHF. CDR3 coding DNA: TGTGCCAGCAGTTCAACAGGGAGTAGTTCACCCCTCCACTTT.

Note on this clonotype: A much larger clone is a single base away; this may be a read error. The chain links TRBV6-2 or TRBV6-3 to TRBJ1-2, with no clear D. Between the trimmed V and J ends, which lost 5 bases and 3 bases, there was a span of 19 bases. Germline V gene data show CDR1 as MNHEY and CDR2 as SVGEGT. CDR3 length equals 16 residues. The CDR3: CASSHGGRPSYYGYTF. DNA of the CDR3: TGTGCCAGCAGTCACGGCGGTCGCCCCTCTTACTATGGCTACACCTTC.

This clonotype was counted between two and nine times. The CDR3: CASRNRGRGLGEQFF. The CDR3 DNA follows: TGTGCCAGCAGAAACAGGGGCCGTGGCTTAGGTGAGCAGTTCTTC. The gene calls are TRBV3-1 and TRBJ2-1; 7 bases align to TRBD1. V gave up 6 bases and J gave up 9 bases; unmatched junction bases: 14. The CDR3 covers 15 residues. Germline loops: CDR1 LGHDT, CDR2 YNNKEL (reference sequence).

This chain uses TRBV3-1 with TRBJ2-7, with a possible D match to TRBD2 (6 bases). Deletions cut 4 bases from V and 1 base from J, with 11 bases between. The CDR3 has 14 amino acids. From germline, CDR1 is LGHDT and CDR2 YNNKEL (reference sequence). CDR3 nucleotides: TGTGCCAGCAGCCCACCGGGACTTTCCTACGAGCAGTACTTC. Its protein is CASSPPGLSYEQYF.

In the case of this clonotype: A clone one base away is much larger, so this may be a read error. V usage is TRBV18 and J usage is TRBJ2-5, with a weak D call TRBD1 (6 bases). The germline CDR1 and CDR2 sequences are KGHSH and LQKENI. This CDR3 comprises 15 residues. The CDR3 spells CASPPFRQDPETQYF. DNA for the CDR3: TGTGCCAGCCCACCCTTCAGACAGGATCCAGAGACCCAGTACTTC.

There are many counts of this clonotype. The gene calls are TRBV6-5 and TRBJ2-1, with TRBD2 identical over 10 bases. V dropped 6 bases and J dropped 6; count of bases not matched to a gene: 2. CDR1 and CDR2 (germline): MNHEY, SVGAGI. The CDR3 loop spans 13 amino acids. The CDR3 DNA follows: TGTGCCAGCAGGTGGACTAGCGGCAATGAGCAGTTCTTC. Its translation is CASRWTSGNEQFF.

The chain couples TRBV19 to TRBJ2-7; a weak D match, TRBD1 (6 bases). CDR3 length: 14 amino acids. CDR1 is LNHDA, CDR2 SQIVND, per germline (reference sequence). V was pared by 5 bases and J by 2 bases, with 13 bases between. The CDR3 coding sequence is TGTGCCAGTAGTCCAGGGGCAGGACCCTACGAGCAGTACTTC. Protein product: CASSPGAGPYEQYF.

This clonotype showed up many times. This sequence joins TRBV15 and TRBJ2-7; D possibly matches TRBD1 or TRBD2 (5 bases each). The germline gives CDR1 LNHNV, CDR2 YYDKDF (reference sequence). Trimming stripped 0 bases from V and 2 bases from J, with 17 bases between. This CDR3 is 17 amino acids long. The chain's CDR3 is CATSRDRGKGPAYEQYF. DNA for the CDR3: TGTGCCACCAGCAGAGATCGCGGAAAGGGACCGGCCTACGAGCAGTACTTC.

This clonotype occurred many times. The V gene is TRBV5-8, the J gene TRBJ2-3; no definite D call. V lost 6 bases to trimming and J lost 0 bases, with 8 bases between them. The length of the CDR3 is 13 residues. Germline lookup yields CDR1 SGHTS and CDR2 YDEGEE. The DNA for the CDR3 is TGTGCCAGCACAGCCCGTAGCACAGATACGCAGTATTTT. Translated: CASTARSTDTQYF.

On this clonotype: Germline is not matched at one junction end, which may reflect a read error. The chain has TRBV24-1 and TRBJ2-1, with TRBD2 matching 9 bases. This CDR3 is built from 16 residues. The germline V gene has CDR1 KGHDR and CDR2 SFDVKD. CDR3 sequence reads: CATSDPLAGQYNGEVF. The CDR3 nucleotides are TGTGCCACCAGTGATCCTCTAGCGGGACAGTACAATGGGGAAGTCTTC.

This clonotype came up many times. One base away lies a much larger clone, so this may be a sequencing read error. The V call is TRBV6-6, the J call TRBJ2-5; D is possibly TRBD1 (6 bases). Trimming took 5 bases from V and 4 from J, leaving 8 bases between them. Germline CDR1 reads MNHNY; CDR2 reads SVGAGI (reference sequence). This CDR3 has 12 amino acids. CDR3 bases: TGTGCCAGCAGTCACAGGGTAGAGACCCAGTACTTC. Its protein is CASSHRVETQYF.

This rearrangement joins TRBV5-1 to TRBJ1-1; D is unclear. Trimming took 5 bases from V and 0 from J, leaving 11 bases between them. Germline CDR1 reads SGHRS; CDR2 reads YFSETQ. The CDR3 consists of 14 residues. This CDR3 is CASRGNSMNTEAFF. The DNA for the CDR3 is TGCGCCAGCAGAGGGAACTCAATGAACACTGAAGCTTTCTTT.

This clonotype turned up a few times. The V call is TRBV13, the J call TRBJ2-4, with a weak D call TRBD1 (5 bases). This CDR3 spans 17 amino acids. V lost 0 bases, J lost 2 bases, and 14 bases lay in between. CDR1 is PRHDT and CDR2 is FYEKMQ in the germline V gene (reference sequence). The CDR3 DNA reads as TGTGCCAGCAGCTTAGGCAATGGGGCAGCAACCAAAAACATTCAGTACTTC. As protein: CASSLGNGAATKNIQYF.